This is a list of T cell receptor beta chains from one sample in a study of blood T cell repertoires in COVID-19. Sequencing was performed with immunoSEQ multiplex PCR; in TCRdb, only in-frame clones are kept and a portion is missing. This sample yields over 100,000 clones, of which more than 60% are seen a single time; around 2% belongs to the top ten. The source material was peripheral blood. The receptors shown here come from a woman in her seventies with acute or convalescent COVID-19. Each CDR3 is given with its conserved first and last residue. D genes are given only for firm matches. A clone size is listed for some rows: how often the clone was seen (once, few, many), or a class if it is expanded.

DNA	CDR3	D	size	length	J	V
TGTGCCAGCAGCCAACAGGGCCCGAACACTGAAGCTTTCTTT	CASSQQGPNTEAFF	.	.	14	TRBJ1-1	TRBV7-9
TGTGCCAGTACCGAAGGGGTCCTATATGGCTACACCTTC	CASTEGVLYGYTF	.	.	13	TRBJ1-2	TRBV6-5
TGCAGCGCCGAAGTGACTAAAACCTACGAGCAGTACTTC	CSAEVTKTYEQYF	.	once	13	TRBJ2-7	TRBV29-1
TGTGCCAGCAGTTACCCGGGACAGGCCTACGAGCAGTACTTC	CASSYPGQAYEQYF	TRBD1	few	14	TRBJ2-7	TRBV28
TGTGCCACCAGCAGAGATAGTCGGTCTAATGAAAAACTGTTTTTT	CATSRDSRSNEKLFF	.	.	15	TRBJ1-4	TRBV15
TGTGCCAGCAGTGGTTCCGGGACTAATCACGAGCAGTACTTC	CASSGSGTNHEQYF	TRBD2	.	14	TRBJ2-7	TRBV2
TGTGCCAGTAGTATATCCAACAGGGGTTCGGGGGAGCTGTTTTTT	CASSISNRGSGELFF	TRBD1	.	15	TRBJ2-2	TRBV19
TGCAGCGTTTTGGGGGGGACTGAAGCTTTCTTT	CSVLGGTEAFF	.	.	11	TRBJ1-1	TRBV29-1
TGCGCCAGCAGCTTGGCCGTCGGGAGTAAGATAAATGAGCAGTTCTTC	CASSLAVGSKINEQFF	.	.	16	TRBJ2-1	TRBV5-1
TGTGCCACCAGTGATCCTGGGACTAGCGGGGGAGCAGATACGCAGTATTTT	CATSDPGTSGGADTQYF	TRBD2	.	17	TRBJ2-3	TRBV24-1
TGTGCCAGCAGTCCCGGGACAGGGGGTTCACCCCTCCACTTT	CASSPGTGGSPLHF	TRBD1	few	14	TRBJ1-6	TRBV28
TGTGCCAGCAGGGCGGGGAACACTGAAGCTTTCTTT	CASRAGNTEAFF	.	.	12	TRBJ1-1	TRBV6-6
TGTGCCAGCAGCCAAGGAGGAGGAGCTTCTAATTTC	CASSQGGGASNF	.	.	12	TRBJ2-7	TRBV3-1/TRBV3-2
TGTGCCAGCAATAATCCCGGGGCCGGGGAGCTGTTTTTT	CASNNPGAGELFF	.	once	13	TRBJ2-2	TRBV6-5
TGTGCCAGCAGCCAAGAGGGACTAGCGGCCCTGGGTGAGCAGTTCTTC	CASSQEGLAALGEQFF	TRBD2	.	16	TRBJ2-1	TRBV3-1/TRBV3-2
TGTGCCATCAGTGAGTCAAGGGGACAAAGCTATGGCTACACCTTC	CAISESRGQSYGYTF	.	.	15	TRBJ1-2	TRBV10-3
TGTGCCAGCAAACCGGGACAGGCTAACTATGGCTACACCTTC	CASKPGQANYGYTF	TRBD1	.	14	TRBJ1-2	TRBV28
TGTGCCAGCAGTGACAGGGGGCAGAGCAATCAGCCCCAGCATTTT	CASSDRGQSNQPQHF	TRBD1	once	15	TRBJ1-5	TRBV6-6
TGTGCCAGCAGTCCTTTACAGGGGGCAGATACGCAGTATTTT	CASSPLQGADTQYF	TRBD1	few	14	TRBJ2-3	TRBV7-9
TGCGCCAGCAGCCGAGCGGGGTCCGACACTGAAGCTTTCTTT	CASSRAGSDTEAFF	.	many	14	TRBJ1-1	TRBV4-1
TGTGCCAGCAGCTTAGGAGCGCTCACGCAGTATTTT	CASSLGALTQYF	.	.	12	TRBJ2-3	TRBV7-9
TGTGCCAGCAGTCCCCAGAACTATGGCTACACCTTC	CASSPQNYGYTF	.	once	12	TRBJ1-2	TRBV2
TGTGCCAGCAGTTACTCATTAACTTCCTATGGCTACACCTTC	CASSYSLTSYGYTF	.	.	14	TRBJ1-2	TRBV6-5
TGTGCCAGCAGTTTTACATTCTACGAGCAGTACTTC	CASSFTFYEQYF	.	many	12	TRBJ2-7	TRBV28
TGTGCCAGCAGTCCCGGGGGGACCTATGGCTACACCTTC	CASSPGGTYGYTF	.	.	13	TRBJ1-2	TRBV12-3/TRBV12-4
TGTGCCAGCAGTTTGGCCCGACATGGGTCGGGAAACACCATATATTTT	CASSLARHGSGNTIYF	.	.	16	TRBJ1-3	TRBV28
TGTGCCAGCAGCAGGGGTTCCGCTAGCACAGATACGCAGTATTTT	CASSRGSASTDTQYF	.	.	15	TRBJ2-3	TRBV9
TGTGCCAGTAGTATTGGACAGAATCAGCCCCAGCATTTT	CASSIGQNQPQHF	.	.	13	TRBJ1-5	TRBV19
TGTGCCAGCAGCTTCGCCGGACAGGTCTCCTACGAGCAGTACTTC	CASSFAGQVSYEQYF	TRBD1	.	15	TRBJ2-7	TRBV7-9
TGTGCCAGTAGACTAAGACTAGCGGGACTTTACGAGCAGTACTTC	CASRLRLAGLYEQYF	TRBD2	.	15	TRBJ2-7	TRBV19
TGTGCCAGCAGCTCCTCCGACAGTACCTACGAGCAGTACTTC	CASSSSDSTYEQYF	.	.	14	TRBJ2-7	TRBV7-9
TGCGCCAGCAGTAGGTGGGGGGAAGAAAAACTGTTTTTT	CASSRWGEEKLFF	.	.	13	TRBJ1-4	TRBV4-1
TGTGCCAGCAGATATACAGATTTCTCTGGGGCCAACGTCCTGACTTTC	CASRYTDFSGANVLTF	.	.	16	TRBJ2-6	TRBV7-9
TGCGCCAGCAGCGTGAGCGGGGTTTCCTACAATGAGCAGTTCTTC	CASSVSGVSYNEQFF	TRBD2	.	15	TRBJ2-1	TRBV5-1
TGTGCCAGCCGCGGGGGGGGCTCTGGGGCCAACGTCCTGACTTTC	CASRGGGSGANVLTF	TRBD2	.	15	TRBJ2-6	TRBV28
TGTGCCAGTAGTATAGATCCATACGGGGATGAGTTCTTC	CASSIDPYGDEFF	.	.	13	TRBJ2-1	TRBV19
TGTGCCAGCAGCGGGACAGGGAACTATGGCTACACCTTC	CASSGTGNYGYTF	TRBD1	.	13	TRBJ1-2	TRBV2
TGCGCCAGCAGCCTAGGGAGGGTCGCGAGTGCGGACACTGAAGCTTTCTTT	CASSLGRVASADTEAFF	.	.	17	TRBJ1-1	TRBV4-3
TGTGCCAGCAGTGAACCGGGACAGACTAACTATGGCTACACCTTC	CASSEPGQTNYGYTF	TRBD1	few	15	TRBJ1-2	TRBV25-1
TGTGCCAGCAGCGTACGGGACAGCGGCTACGAGCAGTACTTC	CASSVRDSGYEQYF	TRBD1	.	14	TRBJ2-7	TRBV9
TGTGCCAGCAGCCCCATGTCTCAGGGCTACGAGCAGTACTTC	CASSPMSQGYEQYF	.	.	14	TRBJ2-7	TRBV11-2
TGTGCCAGCAGCTTATCCGGGGAACAGCAGTACTTC	CASSLSGEQQYF	.	few	12	TRBJ2-7	TRBV7-9
TGTGCCAGCGAGGGACAGACATCCTACGAGCAGTACTTC	CASEGQTSYEQYF	TRBD1	once	13	TRBJ2-7	TRBV6-5